This passage covers 3 T cell receptor beta chains from one sample sequenced in a study of cytomegalovirus exposure and HLA in healthy donors (dated by TCRdb to about 2017). The library was produced with the immunoSEQ multiplex PCR assay. The multiplex PCR relied on a mix of 60 forward primers for TCR Vbeta segments and 13 reverse primers for TCR Jbeta segments. Here the immuneACCESS table is served through TCRdb, limited to in-frame sequences with V and J called. Missing clones are a known gap in these copies; in checked studies unresolved V genes cover under half, and the rest lacks a known reason. In this sample the table shows 150,000 to 200,000 clones, 82% of which occur a single time. 1.5% of the sample lies in the top ten. The sequenced sample was PBMCs. The receptors originated from a man aged 40-49 years in good health and CMV-seronegative.

The CDR3 coding sequence is TGTGCCAGCAGTTTCGACCAGGGGGCGCGGGGAAACACCATATATTTT. This translates into CASSFDQGARGNTIYF. The genes are TRBV28 and TRBJ1-3, with 8 bases aligning to TRBD1. The CDR3 extends over 16 amino acids. Germline V gene sequence: CDR1 MDHEN, CDR2 SYDVKM. V gave up 3 bases and J gave up 4 bases; unmatched junction bases: 8.

The CDR3, as DNA: TGTGCCAGCAGCTATTCCCCGGGCTACGAGCAGTACTTC. This encodes CASSYSPGYEQYF. The chain has TRBV11-3 and TRBJ2-7; D unclear. CDR1 is SGHNT, CDR2 YENEEA, per germline. The ends were cut back, 4 bases at V and 3 bases at J, with 10 bases in the middle. This CDR3 has 13 amino acids.

The chain couples TRBV11-2 to TRBJ2-1; possibly TRBD2 for D (6 bases). Trimming took 5 bases from V and 4 from J, leaving 9 bases between them. The CDR3 contains 13 residues. Germline CDR1 is SGHAT and CDR2 is FQNNGV. The CDR3 is CASSLGGYNEQFF. In DNA, the CDR3 is TGTGCCAGCAGCCTTGGGGGGTACAATGAGCAGTTCTTC.